This TCR beta chain originates from a study of CD8 T cells in Susac syndrome. As for this clonotype: Its matching antigen is unknown.

TEMRA cells were FACS-enriched and CD8+ and CD4+ T cells negatively isolated. With random hexamers, reverse transcription was performed on about 0.5 to 1 ug of RNA. TCRdb recomputed calls from the immunoSEQ multiplex PCR reads with MiXCR, one row per CDR3 protein. The sample shows about 180,000 distinct CDR3 sequences, around 94% of them seen only once. General study findings and limits: When the CD4+ T cell repertoires of patients with Susac syndrome were examined, they did not show any clonal expansion. The study acknowledged a relatively small number of individuals in its TCR sequencing and HLA analysis.

The sample was CD4+ T cells from PBMCs. The sequence was collected from a human donor with Susac syndrome.

The CDR3 sequence is CASSYGQATEAFF. The CDR3 DNA is TGTGCCAGCAGTTACGGGCAGGCCACTGAAGCTTTCTTT. The J gene is TRBJ1-1, the V gene TRBV6-5; D remains unclear. Germline V gene lookup returns CDR1 MNHEY and CDR2 SVGAGI. This CDR3 has 13 amino acids. Trimming took off 2 bases at V and 4 bases at J, with 8 bases between the two ends.